These 13 T cell receptor beta chains were sequenced from one sample in a study of cytomegalovirus exposure and HLA in healthy donors. The primer mix had 60 Vbeta and 13 Jbeta primers. Libraries were prepared by immunoSEQ multiplex PCR; TCRdb keeps only in-frame clonotypes and omits some of them. This sample yields fewer than 90,000 clones, of which 75% to 80% are seen a single time; 4.5% to 7% belongs to the top ten. Sequencing was done on a sample of PBMCs. The receptors were gathered from a female donor in good health and CMV-seronegative.

The chain has TRBV10-3 and TRBJ1-2; TRBD1 matches 9 bases. Looked up from germline, CDR1 is ENHRY and CDR2 is SYGVKD. Germline trimming cut 3 bases from V and 4 bases from J; bases unmatched to any gene: 6. The CDR3 has 15 amino acids. The CDR3 reads CAISELTGGTYGYTF. CDR3 in DNA: TGTGCCATCAGTGAACTGACAGGGGGAACCTATGGCTACACCTTC.

This clone was observed a few times. The V and J genes are TRBV6-4 and TRBJ2-1; 14 bases are shared with TRBD2. The CDR3 contains 15 residues. Germline values: CDR1 MRHNA, CDR2 SNTAGT. The J segment lost 6 bases and the V segment lost 5 bases, leaving 3 bases of the junction unmatched. CDR3 DNA: TGTGCCAGCAGTCCGACTAGCGGGGGGGCCAATGAGCAGTTCTTC. It encodes CASSPTSGGANEQFF.

The chain combines TRBV5-4 with TRBJ1-3, with D unresolved. Germline CDR1 and CDR2: SGHNT and YYREEE (reference sequence). V was shortened by 3 bases and J by 0 bases, with 16 bases between the two germline ends. This CDR3 region has 17 residues. The CDR3 reads CASSSTGAGSSGNTIYF. As DNA, the CDR3 is TGTGCCAGCAGCTCGACTGGTGCGGGGAGCTCTGGAAACACCATATATTTT.

This clone showed up just once. The chain is built from TRBV4-2 and TRBJ1-6; 10 bases map to TRBD1. From germline, CDR1 is LGHNA and CDR2 YNFKEQ. The CDR3 has 21 amino acids. Trimming cost V 0 bases and J 1 base; bases outside gene matches: 12. CDR3 in DNA: TGTGCCAGCAGCCAAGATGTGCCCCGGGACAGGGGTAGATCCTATAATTCACCCCTCCACTTT. Translation gives CASSQDVPRDRGRSYNSPLHF.

The J gene is TRBJ2-7, the V gene TRBV4-2; 7 nucleotides agree with TRBD2. The germline V gene encodes CDR1 LGHNA and CDR2 YNFKEQ. CDR3 size: 16 residues. J was trimmed by 2 bases and V by 1 base; bases with no gene match: 8. CDR3 bases: TGTGCCAGCAGCCAAGCTGTACGGGCGGGGGCCTACGAGCAGTACTTC. This encodes CASSQAVRAGAYEQYF.

This clone has ten or more counts. The V gene is TRBV6-6, the J gene TRBJ2-1; 11 positions match TRBD2. After removal of 0 bases from V and 14 bases from J, the junction contained 3 bases not matched to a gene. This CDR3 is 13 amino acids long. Germline assignment: CDR1 MNHNY and CDR2 SVGAGI (reference sequence). CDR3 DNA sequence: TGTGCCAGCAGTTACTCTTTTAGCGGGGGGGAGTTCTTC. Protein sequence: CASSYSFSGGEFF.

The chain employs TRBV7-8 and TRBJ1-6, with TRBD1 matching over 8 bases. This CDR3 spans 18 amino acids. J lost 0 bases, V lost 6 bases, and 10 bases had no gene match. Germline V gives CDR1 SGHVS, CDR2 FQNEAQ. This CDR3 reads CASRRTGKSTSYNSPLHF. In DNA form, the CDR3 reads TGTGCCAGCAGGAGGACAGGGAAGTCGACCTCCTATAATTCACCCCTCCACTTT.

CDR3 amino acids: CASSNQGVAYEQYF. The CDR3 DNA reads TGTGCCAGCAGCAACCAGGGGGTAGCCTACGAGCAGTACTTC. This chain connects TRBV21-1 to TRBJ2-7; the table's D call, TRBD1, has no DNA check behind it. TRBV21-1 is described as a pseudogene. The CDR3 contains 14 residues.

In DNA, the CDR3 is TGTGCCAGCAGCTTACTGGGCATAACGGACACTGAAGCTTTCTTT. It codes for CASSLLGITDTEAFF. This sequence joins TRBV7-2 and TRBJ1-1; D gene uncertain. Germline V gene sequence: CDR1 SGHTA, CDR2 FQGNSA. The germline V and J ends were trimmed by 2 bases and 3 bases, with 13 bases remaining between them. The CDR3 totals 15 residues.

V gene TRBV27 combines with J gene TRBJ2-3; 9 bases are a match to TRBD2. This CDR3 has 15 amino acids. The junction had 4 bases not matched to a gene; V was cut back by 2 bases and J by 4 bases. Per the germline V gene, CDR1 is MNHEY and CDR2 is SMNVEV (reference sequence). The CDR3 coding sequence is TGTGCCAGCAGTTTAAAAGGCGGGAGGGCAGATACGCAGTATTTT. Residues: CASSLKGGRADTQYF.

The rearrangement joins TRBV5-4 to TRBJ2-7, with 7 nucleotides matching TRBD2. The CDR3 covers 16 residues. Losses at the gene ends were 3 bases for V and 3 bases for J; bases not matched to a gene: 12. Germline V gene sequence: CDR1 SGHNT, CDR2 YYREEE (reference sequence). Here the CDR3 DNA reads TGTGCCAGCAGCTCGGGGGGAAACTCAAGAGGCTACGAGCAGTACTTC. Its protein product is CASSSGGNSRGYEQYF.

V usage is TRBV6-1 and J usage is TRBJ1-6; D is undetermined. Germline CDR1 and CDR2: MNHNS and SASEGT. V was pared by 6 bases and J by 6 bases, with 6 bases between. The CDR3 contains 12 residues. The CDR3 coding sequence is TGTGCCAGCAGACAGTTTAATTCACCCCTCCACTTT. It yields the protein CASRQFNSPLHF.

The rearrangement uses TRBV28 and TRBJ2-7; the D gene is possibly TRBD2 (5 bases). Trimming pared 8 bases from V and 2 bases from J, leaving 13 bases between. Germline V gives CDR1 MDHEN, CDR2 SYDVKM. CDR3 length: 13 amino acids. The CDR3 nucleotides read TGTGCCAGCGGTACGCGGGTTCCCTACGAGCAGTACTTC. Amino acids: CASGTRVPYEQYF.